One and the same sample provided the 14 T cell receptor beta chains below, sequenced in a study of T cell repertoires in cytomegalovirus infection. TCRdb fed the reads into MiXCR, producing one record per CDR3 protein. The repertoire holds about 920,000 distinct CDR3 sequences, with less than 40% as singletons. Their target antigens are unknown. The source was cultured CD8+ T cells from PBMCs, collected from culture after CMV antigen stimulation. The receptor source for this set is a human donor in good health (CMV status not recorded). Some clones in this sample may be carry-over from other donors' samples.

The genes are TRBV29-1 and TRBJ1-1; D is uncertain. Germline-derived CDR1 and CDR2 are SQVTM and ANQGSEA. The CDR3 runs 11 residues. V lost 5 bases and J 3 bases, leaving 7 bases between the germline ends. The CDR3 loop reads CSVLRDTEAFF. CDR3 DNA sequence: TGCAGCGTTCTCCGGGACACTGAAGCTTTCTTT.

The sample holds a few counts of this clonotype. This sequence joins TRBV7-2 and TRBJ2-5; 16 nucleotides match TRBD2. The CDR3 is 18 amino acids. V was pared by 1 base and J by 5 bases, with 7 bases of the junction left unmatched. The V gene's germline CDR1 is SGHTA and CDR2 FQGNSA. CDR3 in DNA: TGTGCCAGCAGCTTAGGGGGGACTAGCGGGGGGGGCTGGGAGACCCAGTACTTC. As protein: CASSLGGTSGGGWETQYF. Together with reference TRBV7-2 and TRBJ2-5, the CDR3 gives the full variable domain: GAGVSQSPSNKVTEKGKDVELRCDPISGHTALYWYRQSLGQGLEFLIYFQGNSAPDKSGLPSDRFSAERTGGSVSTLTIQRTQQEDSAVYLCASSLGGTSGGGWETQYFGPGTRLLVL.

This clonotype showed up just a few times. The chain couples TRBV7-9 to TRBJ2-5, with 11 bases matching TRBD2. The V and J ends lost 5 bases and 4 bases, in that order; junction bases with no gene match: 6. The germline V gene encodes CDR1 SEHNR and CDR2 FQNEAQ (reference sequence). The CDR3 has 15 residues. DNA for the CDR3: TGTGCCAGCAGCGCAACCGGGACTAGCGGAGAGACCCAGTACTTC. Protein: CASSATGTSGETQYF.

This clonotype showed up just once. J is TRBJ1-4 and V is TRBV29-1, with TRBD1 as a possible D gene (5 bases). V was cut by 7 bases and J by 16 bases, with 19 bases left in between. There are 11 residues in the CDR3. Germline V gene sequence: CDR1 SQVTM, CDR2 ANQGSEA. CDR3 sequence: CSAGDFLTRFF. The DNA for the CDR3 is TGCAGCGCCGGGGACTTCTTAACAAGGTTTTTT.

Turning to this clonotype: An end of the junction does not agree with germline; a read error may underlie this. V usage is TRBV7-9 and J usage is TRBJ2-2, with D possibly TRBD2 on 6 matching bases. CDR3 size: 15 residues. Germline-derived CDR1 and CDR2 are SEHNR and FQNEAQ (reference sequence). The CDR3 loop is CVSSRWGLPAGELFF. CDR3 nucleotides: TGTGTCAGCAGCCGATGGGGACTTCCCGCCGGGGAGCTGTTTTTT.

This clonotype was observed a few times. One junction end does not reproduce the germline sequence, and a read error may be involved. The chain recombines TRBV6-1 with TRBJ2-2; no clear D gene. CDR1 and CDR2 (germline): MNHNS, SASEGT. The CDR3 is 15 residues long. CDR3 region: CASNPNTPKTGELFF. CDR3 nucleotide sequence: TGTGCCAGCAACCCAAACACCCCGAAGACCGGGGAGCTGTTTTTT.

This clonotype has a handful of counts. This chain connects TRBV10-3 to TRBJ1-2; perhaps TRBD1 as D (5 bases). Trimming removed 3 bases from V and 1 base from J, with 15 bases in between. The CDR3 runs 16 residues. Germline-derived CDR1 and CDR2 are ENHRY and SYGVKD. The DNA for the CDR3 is TGTGCCATCAGTGACAACGACAGAGGCCTTAACTATGGCTACACCTTC. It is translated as CAISDNDRGLNYGYTF.

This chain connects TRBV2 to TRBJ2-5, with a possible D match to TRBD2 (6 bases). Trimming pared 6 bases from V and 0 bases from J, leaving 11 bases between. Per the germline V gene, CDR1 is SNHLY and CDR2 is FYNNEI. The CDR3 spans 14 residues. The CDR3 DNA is TGTGCCAGCAGGGCCTGGGGGGACCAAGAGACCCAGTACTTC. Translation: CASRAWGDQETQYF.

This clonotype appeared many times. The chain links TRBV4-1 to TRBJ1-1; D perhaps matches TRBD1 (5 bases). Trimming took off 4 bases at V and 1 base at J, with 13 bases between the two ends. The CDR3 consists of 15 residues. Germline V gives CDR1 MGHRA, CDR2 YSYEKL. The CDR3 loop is CASSPRGERNTEAFF. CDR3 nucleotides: TGCGCCAGCAGCCCCCGGGGCGAACGGAACACTGAAGCTTTCTTT.

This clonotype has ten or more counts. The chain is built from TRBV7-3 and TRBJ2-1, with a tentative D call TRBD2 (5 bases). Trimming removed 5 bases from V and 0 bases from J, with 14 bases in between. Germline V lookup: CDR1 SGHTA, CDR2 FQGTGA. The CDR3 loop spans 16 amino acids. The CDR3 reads CASSPPDSSSYNEQFF. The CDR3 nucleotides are TGTGCCAGCAGCCCCCCGGACTCTAGCTCCTACAATGAGCAGTTCTTC.

CDR3 residues: CASSKGGVSYNEQFF. The CDR3 DNA reads TGTGCCAGCAGTAAAGGGGGGGTCTCCTACAATGAGCAGTTCTTC. The chain recombines TRBV6-6 with TRBJ2-1, with a possible D match to TRBD2 (7 bases). The CDR3 consists of 15 residues. The V gene's germline CDR1 is MNHNY and CDR2 SVGAGI (reference sequence). Trimming took off 5 bases at V and 0 bases at J, with 11 bases between the two ends.

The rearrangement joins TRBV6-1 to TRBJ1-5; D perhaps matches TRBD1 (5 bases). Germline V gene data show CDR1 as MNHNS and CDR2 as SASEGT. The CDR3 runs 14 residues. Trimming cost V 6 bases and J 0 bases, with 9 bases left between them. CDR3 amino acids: CASSGGDSNQPQHF. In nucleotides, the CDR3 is TGTGCCAGCAGCGGGGGGGATAGCAATCAGCCCCAGCATTTT.

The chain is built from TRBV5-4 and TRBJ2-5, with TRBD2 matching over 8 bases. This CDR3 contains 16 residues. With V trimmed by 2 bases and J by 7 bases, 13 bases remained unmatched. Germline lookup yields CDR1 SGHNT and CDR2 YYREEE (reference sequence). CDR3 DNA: TGTGCCAGCAGCTTCGGGGGCGGGGGGCCCGTTGGGACCCAGTACTTC. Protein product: CASSFGGGGPVGTQYF.

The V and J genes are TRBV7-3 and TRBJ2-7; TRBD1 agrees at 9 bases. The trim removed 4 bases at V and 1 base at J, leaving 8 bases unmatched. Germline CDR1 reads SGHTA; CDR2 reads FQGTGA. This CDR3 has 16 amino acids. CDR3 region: CASSSIQGAASYEQYV. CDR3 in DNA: TGTGCCAGCAGCTCGATACAGGGGGCCGCGTCCTACGAGCAGTACGTC.